Listed below are T cell receptor beta chains from one sample, sequenced in a study of blood T cell repertoires in COVID-19. TCRdb's copy holds only in-frame clones and misses some; the assay was immunoSEQ multiplex PCR. The data contain about 200,000 clones, roughly 85% of them singletons. Sequencing was done on a sample of peripheral blood. All receptors derive from a woman older than 75 with acute or convalescent COVID-19. Each CDR3 is given with its conserved first and last residue.

j_gene,v_gene,CDR3aa
TRBJ1-1,TRBV28,CASSPWTGDMNTEAFF
TRBJ1-4,TRBV18,CASSPLGTGGNEKLFF
TRBJ2-5,TRBV5-1,CASSLVGGAQETQYF
TRBJ2-5,TRBV18,CASSPGQGVAETQYF
TRBJ2-4,TRBV5-1,CASSETSWENIQYF
TRBJ1-2,TRBV30,CAWGPGHSTTF
TRBJ1-5,TRBV24-1,CATSDPGGDAGMAQHF
TRBJ2-3,TRBV6-5,CASKPSGSRTDTQYF
TRBJ2-7,TRBV6-5,CASRDQGAPNEQYF
TRBJ2-2,TRBV7-8,CASSRDRVAELFF
TRBJ1-4,TRBV7-2,CASRPGQGLYEKLFF
TRBJ1-1,TRBV5-1,CASSYRRGMNTEAFF
TRBJ1-6,TRBV11-2,CASSLPGTGGNSPLHF
TRBJ1-3,TRBV11-2,CASSLLYSGNTIYF
TRBJ1-5,TRBV25-1,CASSEQGVLQPQHF
TRBJ2-3,TRBV7-9,CASSLAQRRDTQYF
TRBJ1-1,TRBV2,CASSETGYNTEAFF